The present TCR beta chain was sequenced within a study of CXCR3-negative and CXCR3-positive naive CD8 T cells. Study context: The study obtained roughly 140 million TRB reads, about 1.5 +/- 0.3 million per library.

Germline loops: CDR1 SEHNR, CDR2 FQNEAQ (reference sequence). The CDR3 spans 14 residues. The authors made the TRB cDNA libraries by 5' RACE using UMI labels. TCRdb reprocessed the 5' RACE reads and reports one entry per CDR3 protein, with no DNA. Its table records 20,000 to 30,000 distinct CDR3 sequences. Sequencing was performed on naive CXCR3- CD8+ T cells from blood. Documented subset: CD45RO-CCR7+CD27+CD95- naive CD8+ T cells lacking CXCR3 (TNR3-). The chain couples TRBV7-9 to TRBJ2-7; the D call of TRBD1 rests on TCRdb alone, since no DNA is present to check it. The origin of this receptor is a human donor in good health. Some clones in this sample may be carry-over from other donors' samples. Here the CDR3 reads CASSGRVRSSEQYF.